This T cell receptor (beta chain) was sequenced during a study of CD8+ T cells in alopecia areata. At the level of the study: Those patients who were treated received oral tofacitinib, which was given at 5 to 10 mg twice daily for moderate-to-severe alopecia areata.

Notes on this clone: Its matching antigen is unknown.

Points from the study as a whole: Normal scalp had lower clonality than lesional scalp, with alopecia totalis/universalis lesions showing this most strongly. Scalp and blood samples kept many expanded lesional clones throughout tofacitinib.

Treatment: oral pan-JAK inhibitor, 5-10 mg twice daily. Sorted populations comprised CD4+ and CD8+ T cells obtained from PBMCs. RNA was isolated and reverse transcribed to cDNA, the sequencing template. Sequenced by immunoSEQ multiplex PCR; TCRdb stores in-frame clones only, minus some. This sample has 85,000 to 95,000 clones; around 71% occur once, and the top ten carry 15% to 20%. Germline CDR1 is MNHEY and CDR2 is SVGAGI. The CDR3 totals 15 residues. Trimming removed 6 bases from V and 3 bases from J, with 18 bases in between. The chain has TRBV6-5 and TRBJ2-7, with D possibly being TRBD1 (5 bases). The source was CD8+ T cells sorted from blood, collected around week 44, from a patient treated with tofacitinib. The receptor was derived from a human donor with alopecia areata. CDR3 sequence (DNA): TGTGCCAGCAGGGGTTACGCAGGGTACCGCTACGAGCAGTACTTC. Protein product: CASRGYAGYRYEQYF.